These T cell receptor beta chains were read from a single sample in a study of blood T cell repertoires in COVID-19. Here immunoSEQ multiplex PCR was the method, and the copy in TCRdb shows in-frame clones only, minus some. The table includes more than 80,000 clones, about 87% detected once. The sequenced material came from peripheral blood. The origin of the receptors is a man aged 35 to 55 with acute or convalescent COVID-19. Both conserved end residues are part of each CDR3.

CDR3	V	J
CASSSDRSEQYF	TRBV5-1	TRBJ2-7
CASSIQLLEEKLFF	TRBV19	TRBJ1-4
CASSLPGLPYNEQFF	TRBV4-2	TRBJ2-1
CASSSDRGLYEQYF	TRBV5-4	TRBJ2-7
CASSHTKRANTEAFF	TRBV4-1	TRBJ1-1
CSAEQVNTEAFF	TRBV29-1	TRBJ1-1
CASTPATGGGPLHF	TRBV19	TRBJ1-6
CASSILHHVSGANVLTF	TRBV19	TRBJ2-6
CASSSGSGANVLTF	TRBV5-5	TRBJ2-6
CASSLPGLTYEQYF	TRBV18	TRBJ2-7
CASSPAGWNQPQHF	TRBV19	TRBJ1-5
CASSLEEGGNSPLHF	TRBV5-1	TRBJ1-6
CASSQVGYSKNTEAFF	TRBV14	TRBJ1-1